Listed below are T cell receptor beta chains from one sample, sequenced in a study of blood T cells in healthy people across ages. TCRdb re-analysed the 5' RACE reads in MiXCR, keeping a single row per CDR3 protein. Altogether about 900,000 distinct CDR3 sequences are present, approximately 65% being singletons, with the ten largest covering around a quarter. Sequenced material: blood. The receptors were gathered from a man aged 25 to 45 in good health. Both conserved end residues are part of each CDR3. The D gene is left open where the match is weak. The size entry is marked missing in some rows and otherwise reads once, few, many or a size class.

d_gene: .
v_gene: TRBV4-3
j_gene: TRBJ2-5
abundance: many
CDR3nt: TGTGCCAGCAGCCAAGGACGGGGGGAGACCCAGTACTTC
CDR3aa: CASSQGRGETQYF

d_gene: .
v_gene: TRBV9
j_gene: TRBJ2-4
abundance: .
CDR3nt: TGTGCCAGCAGCGTAGAGGGTCGGGGGACGAACATTCAGTACTTC
CDR3aa: CASSVEGRGTNIQYF

d_gene: .
v_gene: TRBV12-3/TRBV12-4
j_gene: TRBJ1-4
abundance: .
CDR3nt: TGTGCTACCCGGCAGGGTGAAGCCGAAAAACTGTTTTTT
CDR3aa: CATRQGEAEKLFF

d_gene: .
v_gene: TRBV6-6
j_gene: TRBJ2-7
abundance: .
CDR3nt: TGTGCCAGCACTCTGAATGGGGGAGGACAGAGCTACGAGCAGTACTTC
CDR3aa: CASTLNGGGQSYEQYF

d_gene: .
v_gene: TRBV9
j_gene: TRBJ2-1
abundance: .
CDR3nt: TGTGCCAGCAGCGTAGCCACCGTGCGCAATGAGCAGTTCTTC
CDR3aa: CASSVATVRNEQFF

d_gene: TRBD2
v_gene: TRBV29-1
j_gene: TRBJ2-5
abundance: few
CDR3nt: TGCAGCGTTGGGGGGGGGGACCAAGAGACCCAGTACTTC
CDR3aa: CSVGGGDQETQYF

d_gene: .
v_gene: TRBV5-1
j_gene: TRBJ2-1
abundance: .
CDR3nt: TGCGCCAGCAGCTGGGACACCAGGTCCTACAATGAGCAGTTCTTC
CDR3aa: CASSWDTRSYNEQFF

d_gene: .
v_gene: TRBV28
j_gene: TRBJ2-3
abundance: .
CDR3nt: TGTGCCAGCAGTGTGGGAGCGCCAGATACGCAGTATTTT
CDR3aa: CASSVGAPDTQYF

d_gene: .
v_gene: TRBV7-9
j_gene: TRBJ2-1
abundance: few
CDR3nt: TGTGCCAGCAGCTCCTCCAGCACCTATGGTGAGCAGTTCTTC
CDR3aa: CASSSSSTYGEQFF

d_gene: .
v_gene: TRBV29-1
j_gene: TRBJ2-7
abundance: .
CDR3nt: TGCAGCGTTGTAGAGGGGGTCCGGCCCTACGAGCAGTACTTC
CDR3aa: CSVVEGVRPYEQYF

d_gene: TRBD1
v_gene: TRBV6-5
j_gene: TRBJ2-7
abundance: .
CDR3nt: TGTGCCAGCAGTACCGGGACAGGGCAGAACGAGCAGTACTTC
CDR3aa: CASSTGTGQNEQYF

d_gene: TRBD2
v_gene: TRBV12-3/TRBV12-4
j_gene: TRBJ2-7
abundance: .
CDR3nt: TGTGCCAGCAGTTTTTTAGCGGGGGAACTCTACGAGCAGTACTTC
CDR3aa: CASSFLAGELYEQYF

d_gene: .
v_gene: TRBV5-6
j_gene: TRBJ2-7
abundance: many
CDR3nt: TGTGCCAGCAGCTCGACAGGGAGGTACGAGCAGTACTTC
CDR3aa: CASSSTGRYEQYF

d_gene: .
v_gene: TRBV5-1
j_gene: TRBJ2-5
abundance: once
CDR3nt: TGCGCCAGCAACTCGACGCCGGGACCACAAGAGACCCAGTACTTC
CDR3aa: CASNSTPGPQETQYF

d_gene: .
v_gene: TRBV27
j_gene: TRBJ1-2
abundance: few
CDR3nt: TGTGCCAGCAGTCCGCTGAGAGAGGGTGGTAACTATGGCTACACCTTC
CDR3aa: CASSPLREGGNYGYTF

d_gene: .
v_gene: TRBV9
j_gene: TRBJ2-1
abundance: .
CDR3nt: TGTGCCAGCAGCGTAGACCCGGGGAGCTCCCACAATGAGCAGTTCTTC
CDR3aa: CASSVDPGSSHNEQFF

d_gene: TRBD2
v_gene: TRBV6-1
j_gene: TRBJ2-5
abundance: .
CDR3nt: TGTGCCAGCAGTGCCGATAGCGGGGGGGCCGGGACCCAGTACTTC
CDR3aa: CASSADSGGAGTQYF

d_gene: .
v_gene: TRBV20-1
j_gene: TRBJ1-2
abundance: .
CDR3nt: TGCAGTGCTAGAGTAGCGGCAGGGGTTGGCTACACCTTC
CDR3aa: CSARVAAGVGYTF

d_gene: .
v_gene: TRBV4-3
j_gene: TRBJ1-4
abundance: .
CDR3nt: TGCGCCAGCAGCCAGAGGAACCGGGGTGAAAAACTGTTTTTT
CDR3aa: CASSQRNRGEKLFF

d_gene: TRBD2
v_gene: TRBV6-2/TRBV6-3
j_gene: TRBJ2-5
abundance: .
CDR3nt: TGTGCCAGCAGTGCCAGCGGGGGGTCGGAGACCCAGTACTTC
CDR3aa: CASSASGGSETQYF

d_gene: TRBD1
v_gene: TRBV20-1
j_gene: TRBJ2-3
abundance: few
CDR3nt: TGCAGTGCAACGCGACAGGGGAGTGTTGGAGATACGCAGTATTTT
CDR3aa: CSATRQGSVGDTQYF

d_gene: TRBD1
v_gene: TRBV12-3/TRBV12-4
j_gene: TRBJ2-5
abundance: .
CDR3nt: TGTGCCAGCAGTTTAGCCACCACAGGGGAACAGACCCAGTACTTC
CDR3aa: CASSLATTGEQTQYF

d_gene: .
v_gene: TRBV27
j_gene: TRBJ2-7
abundance: once
CDR3nt: TGTGCCAGCAGTGCAAGGTGGCGTTCCTACGAGCAGTACTTC
CDR3aa: CASSARWRSYEQYF

d_gene: TRBD1
v_gene: TRBV29-1
j_gene: TRBJ2-1
abundance: .
CDR3nt: TGCAGCGTTGAAGATACGGGACAGGGGATATGGCACAATGAGCAGTTCTTC
CDR3aa: CSVEDTGQGIWHNEQFF

d_gene: .
v_gene: TRBV9
j_gene: TRBJ2-1
abundance: few
CDR3nt: TGTGCCAGCAGCGTAGAAGAGTTACCGTACAATGAGCAGTTCTTC
CDR3aa: CASSVEELPYNEQFF

d_gene: TRBD2
v_gene: TRBV6-1
j_gene: TRBJ2-7
abundance: .
CDR3nt: TGTGCCAGCGGGAAGCGGGGGGGCCGCTCCTACGAGCAGTACTTC
CDR3aa: CASGKRGGRSYEQYF

d_gene: .
v_gene: TRBV7-2
j_gene: TRBJ2-7
abundance: .
CDR3nt: TGTGCCAGCAGCTTGGATGGCCGGGAAGGCTACGAGCAGTACTTC
CDR3aa: CASSLDGREGYEQYF

d_gene: .
v_gene: TRBV7-2
j_gene: TRBJ2-7
abundance: .
CDR3nt: TGTGCCAGCAGCTTAGGAGGGGCAGGCCTAGCCTACGAGCAGTACTTC
CDR3aa: CASSLGGAGLAYEQYF

d_gene: TRBD1
v_gene: TRBV5-1
j_gene: TRBJ1-5
abundance: .
CDR3nt: TGCGCCAGCAGCTTGGATCCGGGACAGGGTCAAGCCCAGCATTTT
CDR3aa: CASSLDPGQGQAQHF

d_gene: TRBD1
v_gene: TRBV4-2
j_gene: TRBJ2-3
abundance: .
CDR3nt: TGTGCCAGCAGCCAAGGACACAGGGGTAGCACAGATACGCAGTATTTT
CDR3aa: CASSQGHRGSTDTQYF

d_gene: .
v_gene: TRBV12-3/TRBV12-4
j_gene: TRBJ2-3
abundance: few
CDR3nt: TGTGCCAGCAGTTTAGATTTAGGCACAGATACGCAGTATTTT
CDR3aa: CASSLDLGTDTQYF

d_gene: .
v_gene: TRBV12-3/TRBV12-4
j_gene: TRBJ1-5
abundance: few
CDR3nt: TGTGCCAGCACCGCAGGACAGCCCTATCAGCCCCAGCATTTT
CDR3aa: CASTAGQPYQPQHF

d_gene: TRBD1
v_gene: TRBV4-3
j_gene: TRBJ2-2
abundance: .
CDR3nt: TGCGCCAGCAGCCAAGATGAGGCCAGGACAGGGGGCCACGGGGAGCTGTTTTTT
CDR3aa: CASSQDEARTGGHGELFF

d_gene: .
v_gene: TRBV3-1
j_gene: TRBJ2-7
abundance: .
CDR3nt: TGTGCCAGCAGCCACTACGAGACCTACGAGCAGTACTTC
CDR3aa: CASSHYETYEQYF

d_gene: TRBD2
v_gene: TRBV10-3
j_gene: TRBJ2-7
abundance: .
CDR3nt: TGTGCCATCCAACCCCACTCTAGCGGGGGCTCCCTCGAGCAGTACTTC
CDR3aa: CAIQPHSSGGSLEQYF

d_gene: .
v_gene: TRBV11-3
j_gene: TRBJ1-5
abundance: .
CDR3nt: TGTGCACCTGGGACTCCGAATCAGCCCCAGCATTTT
CDR3aa: CAPGTPNQPQHF

d_gene: .
v_gene: TRBV7-2
j_gene: TRBJ1-2
abundance: .
CDR3nt: TGTGCCAGCAGCTCCGGACGGTCAGCCTATGGCTACACCTTC
CDR3aa: CASSSGRSAYGYTF

d_gene: TRBD2
v_gene: TRBV20-1
j_gene: TRBJ2-1
abundance: many
CDR3nt: TGCAGTGCTAGACAGACTAGCGGGGGCGTGAGCTCCTACAATGAGCAGTTCTTC
CDR3aa: CSARQTSGGVSSYNEQFF

d_gene: TRBD2
v_gene: TRBV5-1
j_gene: TRBJ2-7
abundance: .
CDR3nt: TGCGCCAGCAGTGTGACTAGCGGTGACCGGTACTTC
CDR3aa: CASSVTSGDRYF

d_gene: TRBD1
v_gene: TRBV4-2
j_gene: TRBJ2-7
abundance: .
CDR3nt: TGTGCCAGCAGCCCGGGCGTCGGACAGGGGGTTTACGAGCAGTACTTC
CDR3aa: CASSPGVGQGVYEQYF

d_gene: .
v_gene: TRBV5-1
j_gene: TRBJ2-3
abundance: few
CDR3nt: TGCGCCAGCAGCTTTTCGGCTCACACAGATACGCAGTATTTT
CDR3aa: CASSFSAHTDTQYF

d_gene: TRBD1
v_gene: TRBV12-3/TRBV12-4
j_gene: TRBJ2-1
abundance: .
CDR3nt: TGTGCCAGCAGGGGGGGACAGGGGAGTTACAATGAGCAGTTCTTC
CDR3aa: CASRGGQGSYNEQFF

d_gene: TRBD1
v_gene: TRBV7-2
j_gene: TRBJ2-5
abundance: .
CDR3nt: TGTGCCAGCAGCGGGACAGTCCGGGAGACCCAGTACTTC
CDR3aa: CASSGTVRETQYF

d_gene: TRBD2
v_gene: TRBV6-5
j_gene: TRBJ2-1
abundance: .
CDR3nt: TGTGCCAGCAGTTACTCCGGGACTAGCAGCAATGAGCAGTTCTTC
CDR3aa: CASSYSGTSSNEQFF

d_gene: .
v_gene: TRBV7-2
j_gene: TRBJ2-7
abundance: .
CDR3nt: TGTGCCAGCAGCCCGATAGGTCGTACCGGATACGAGCAGTACTTC
CDR3aa: CASSPIGRTGYEQYF

d_gene: .
v_gene: TRBV7-2
j_gene: TRBJ2-7
abundance: .
CDR3nt: TGTGCCAGCACCATAAACCAGGGGTCAGTGAGCTCCTACGAGCAGTACTTC
CDR3aa: CASTINQGSVSSYEQYF

d_gene: .
v_gene: TRBV7-9
j_gene: TRBJ2-1
abundance: .
CDR3nt: TGTGCCAGCAGCCCTCCCGGGACTCTTAATGAGCAGTTCTTC
CDR3aa: CASSPPGTLNEQFF

d_gene: .
v_gene: TRBV7-9
j_gene: TRBJ1-1
abundance: .
CDR3nt: TGTGCCAGCAACCGTAGGGGTGATACTGAAGCTTTCTTT
CDR3aa: CASNRRGDTEAFF

d_gene: .
v_gene: TRBV3-1
j_gene: TRBJ2-2
abundance: many
CDR3nt: TGTGCCAGCAGCCCACTAGGGGGGGCTAACACCGGGGAGCTGTTTTTT
CDR3aa: CASSPLGGANTGELFF

d_gene: .
v_gene: TRBV5-1
j_gene: TRBJ2-5
abundance: .
CDR3nt: TGCGCCAGCAGCCTTTTAGACCGCACCGGCGCAGAGACCCAGTACTTC
CDR3aa: CASSLLDRTGAETQYF

d_gene: .
v_gene: TRBV9
j_gene: TRBJ2-7
abundance: .
CDR3nt: TGTGCCAGCAGCGTAGAATGGGGACCACTTGGAGAGCAGTACTTC
CDR3aa: CASSVEWGPLGEQYF

d_gene: .
v_gene: TRBV4-3
j_gene: TRBJ2-7
abundance: .
CDR3nt: TGCGCCAGCAGCCGGGCCTTGGCGCCAGGGGCATCCTACGAGCAGTACTTC
CDR3aa: CASSRALAPGASYEQYF

d_gene: TRBD1
v_gene: TRBV10-3
j_gene: TRBJ1-2
abundance: many
CDR3nt: TGTGCCATGACCAGGGGGCAGGGGAACTATGGCTACACCTTC
CDR3aa: CAMTRGQGNYGYTF

d_gene: TRBD1
v_gene: TRBV29-1
j_gene: TRBJ1-2
abundance: .
CDR3nt: TGCAGCGCCCGCTCGGACAGGGCGAATCGAGCTAACTATGGCTACACCTTC
CDR3aa: CSARSDRANRANYGYTF